One and the same sample provided the 8 T cell receptor beta chains below, sequenced in a study of blood T cell repertoires in COVID-19. TCRdb's copy holds only in-frame clones and misses some; the assay was immunoSEQ multiplex PCR. The profile shows some 140,000 clones, 79% of them singletons. Sequencing used peripheral blood. The receptors here all came from a man in his 60s with acute or convalescent COVID-19.

The rearrangement joins TRBV4-3 to TRBJ2-1, with D maybe TRBD2 (6 bases). The V gene lost 0 bases and the J gene lost 6 bases, with 12 bases spanning the gap. The CDR3 has 15 amino acids. Germline CDR1 LGHNA, CDR2 YSLEER. This CDR3 reads CASSQDLLASNEQFF. The CDR3 DNA follows: TGCGCCAGCAGCCAAGATCTTCTAGCGAGCAATGAGCAGTTCTTC.

The rearrangement links TRBV5-1 to TRBJ2-1, with 9 bases matching TRBD1. Germline V gives CDR1 SGHRS, CDR2 YFSETQ. This CDR3 has 15 residues. V lost 2 bases and J lost 5; bases outside the gene matches: 5. CDR3 DNA sequence: TGCGCCAGCAGCTTCGGGACAGGGCCGGACAATGAGCAGTTCTTC. Protein sequence: CASSFGTGPDNEQFF.

This clone turned up a few times. Other DNA sequences in this sample translate to the same CDR3. The chain combines TRBV7-9 with TRBJ1-2, with D possibly TRBD1 on 5 matching bases. The CDR3 sequence is 15 residues long. V gave up 2 bases and J gave up 4 bases, with 14 bases separating them. Germline V gives CDR1 SEHNR, CDR2 FQNEAQ (reference sequence). This CDR3 reads CASSLPGRTSYGYTF. As DNA, the CDR3 is TGTGCCAGCAGCTTACCAGGGCGTACGAGCTATGGCTACACCTTC.

The chain combines TRBV18 with TRBJ2-3; no clear D. Trimming cost V 1 base and J 7 bases, with 6 bases left between them. Germline V gene lookup returns CDR1 KGHSH and CDR2 LQKENI. This CDR3 has 12 residues. The CDR3 here is CASSPQENTQYF. CDR3 in DNA: TGTGCCAGCTCACCACAGGAGAATACGCAGTATTTT. Looking up the rest from reference TRBV18 and TRBJ2-3 gives the full variable domain: NAGVMQNPRHLVRRRGQEARLRCSPMKGHSHVYWYRQLPEEGLKFMVYLQKENIIDESGMPKERFSAEFPKEGPSILRIQQVVRGDSAAYFCASSPQENTQYFGPGTRLTVL.

CDR3 region: CASSLNRNTEAFF. CDR3 bases: TGCGCCAGCAGCTTGAACAGGAACACTGAAGCTTTCTTT. The V call is TRBV5-1, the J call TRBJ1-1; no clear D gene. V lost 1 base, J lost 1 base, and 5 bases lay in between. CDR3 length: 13 amino acids. The germline V gene encodes CDR1 SGHRS and CDR2 YFSETQ.

V and J are TRBV6-5 and TRBJ2-7, with a tentative D call TRBD2 (7 bases). V was shortened by 0 bases and J by 2 bases, with 11 bases between the two germline ends. Germline V lookup: CDR1 MNHEY, CDR2 SVGAGI. The CDR3 is 15 amino acids. The CDR3: CASSYSAGAAYEQYF. The CDR3 DNA is TGTGCCAGCAGTTACTCGGCGGGGGCTGCCTACGAGCAGTACTTC.

The V call is TRBV21-1, the J call TRBJ2-7; TRBD2, the D gene given by the table, was not confirmed from the DNA. TRBV21-1 is deemed a pseudogene. CDR3 size: 16 residues. DNA of the CDR3: TGTGCCAGCAGCAAAGCGCCTAGCGGGAGGGCCGACGAGCAGTACTTC. It encodes CASSKAPSGRADEQYF.

The rearrangement joins TRBV18 to TRBJ2-5; possibly TRBD2 for D (5 bases). Trimming removed 1 base from V and 3 bases from J, with 9 bases in between. Germline V gene sequence: CDR1 KGHSH, CDR2 LQKENI. The CDR3 is made up of 14 amino acids. CDR3 DNA sequence: TGTGCCAGCTCACCACTGGCGGGTAAAGAGACCCAGTACTTC. Amino acid sequence: CASSPLAGKETQYF.